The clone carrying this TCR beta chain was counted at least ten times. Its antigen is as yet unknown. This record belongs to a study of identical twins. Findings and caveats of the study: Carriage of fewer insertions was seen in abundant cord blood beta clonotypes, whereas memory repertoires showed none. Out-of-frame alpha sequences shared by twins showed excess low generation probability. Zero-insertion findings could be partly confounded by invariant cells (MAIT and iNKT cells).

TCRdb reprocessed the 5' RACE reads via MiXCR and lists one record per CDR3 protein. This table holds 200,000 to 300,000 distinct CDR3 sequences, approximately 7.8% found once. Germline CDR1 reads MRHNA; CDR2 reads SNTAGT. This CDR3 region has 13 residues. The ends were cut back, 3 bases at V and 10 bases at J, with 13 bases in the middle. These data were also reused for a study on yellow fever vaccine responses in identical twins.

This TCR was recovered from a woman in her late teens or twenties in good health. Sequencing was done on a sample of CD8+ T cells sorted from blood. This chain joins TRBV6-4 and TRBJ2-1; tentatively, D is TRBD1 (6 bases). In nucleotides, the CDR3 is TGTGCCAGCAGTGAGGGGGCTACGGGAGAGCAGTTCTTC. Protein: CASSEGATGEQFF.